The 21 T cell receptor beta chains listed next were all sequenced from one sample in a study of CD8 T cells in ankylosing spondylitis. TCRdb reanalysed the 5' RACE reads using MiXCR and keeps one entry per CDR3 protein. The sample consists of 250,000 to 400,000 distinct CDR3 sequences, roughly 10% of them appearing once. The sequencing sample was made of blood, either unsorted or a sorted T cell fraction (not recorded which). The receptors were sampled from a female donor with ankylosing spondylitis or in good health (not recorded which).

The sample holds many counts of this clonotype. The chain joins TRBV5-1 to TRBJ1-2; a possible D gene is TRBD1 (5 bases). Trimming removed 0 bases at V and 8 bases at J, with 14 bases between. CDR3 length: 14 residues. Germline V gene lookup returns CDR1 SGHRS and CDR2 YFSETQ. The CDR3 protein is CASSLERGMTGYTF. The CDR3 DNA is TGCGCCAGCAGCTTGGAACGGGGGATGACGGGCTACACCTTC.

Written as DNA, the CDR3 is TGTGCCAGCTCTGGGTCTGACCAAGAGACCCAGTACTTC. It specifies CASSGSDQETQYF. The chain combines TRBV11-2 with TRBJ2-5; D call uncertain. The CDR3 sequence is 13 residues long. Trimming cost V 8 bases and J 0 bases, with 10 bases left between them. In germline, CDR1 is SGHAT, CDR2 FQNNGV. Full variable domain (rest looked up from reference TRBV11-2 and TRBJ2-5): EAGVAQSPRYKIIEKRQSVAFWCNPISGHATLYWYQQILGQGPKLLIQFQNNGVVDDSQLPKDRFSAERLKGVDSTLKIQPAKLEDSAVYLCASSGSDQETQYFGPGTRLLVL.

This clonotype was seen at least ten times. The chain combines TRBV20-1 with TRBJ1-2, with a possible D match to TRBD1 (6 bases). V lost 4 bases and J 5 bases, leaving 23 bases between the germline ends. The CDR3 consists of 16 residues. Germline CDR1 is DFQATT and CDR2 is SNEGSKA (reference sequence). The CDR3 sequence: CSATLKGGRAEYGYTF. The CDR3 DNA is TGCAGTGCTACCCTCAAGGGGGGCCGCGCTGAATATGGCTACACCTTC.

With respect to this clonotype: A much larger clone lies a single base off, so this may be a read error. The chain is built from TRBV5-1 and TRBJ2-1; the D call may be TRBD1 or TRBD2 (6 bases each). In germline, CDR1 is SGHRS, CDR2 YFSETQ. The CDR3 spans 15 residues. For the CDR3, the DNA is TGCGCCAGCAGATCTAGGGGGGTGTCCTACGATGAGCAGTTCTTC. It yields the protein CASRSRGVSYDEQFF. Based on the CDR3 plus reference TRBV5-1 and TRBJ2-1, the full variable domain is KAGVTQTPRYLIKTRGQQVTLSCSPISGHRSVSWYQQTPGQGLQFLFEYFSETQRNKGNFPGRFSGRQFSNSRSEMNVSTLELGDSALYLCASRSRGVSYDEQFFGPGTRLTVL.

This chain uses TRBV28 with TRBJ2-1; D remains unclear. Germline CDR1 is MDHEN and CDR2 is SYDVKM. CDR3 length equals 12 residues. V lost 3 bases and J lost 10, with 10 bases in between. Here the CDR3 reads CASSFAIGEQFF. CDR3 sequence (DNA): TGTGCCAGCAGTTTCGCAATAGGGGAGCAGTTCTTC.

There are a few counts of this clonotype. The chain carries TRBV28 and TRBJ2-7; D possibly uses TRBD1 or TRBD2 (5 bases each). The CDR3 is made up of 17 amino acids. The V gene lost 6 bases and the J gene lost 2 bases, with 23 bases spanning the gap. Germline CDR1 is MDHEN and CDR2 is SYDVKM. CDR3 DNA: TGTGCCAGCAGAACTCCGTACGGGGCAGGGCAAACCTACGAGCAGTACTTC. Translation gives CASRTPYGAGQTYEQYF.

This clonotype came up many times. The DNA of the CDR3 is TGTGCCAGCAGGCCCGCCGGACTAGCGGTCAATGAGCAGTTCTTC. As protein: CASRPAGLAVNEQFF. The V call is TRBV12-3 or TRBV12-4, the J call TRBJ2-1; 10 bases fit TRBD2. The CDR3 spans 15 residues. V was clipped by 6 bases and J by 6 bases; unmatched bases: 8.

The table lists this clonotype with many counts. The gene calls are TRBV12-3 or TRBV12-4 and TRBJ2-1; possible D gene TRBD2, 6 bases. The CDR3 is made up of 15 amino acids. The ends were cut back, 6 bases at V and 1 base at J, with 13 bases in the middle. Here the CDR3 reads CASSQTRLSYNEQFF. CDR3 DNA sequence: TGTGCCAGCAGCCAGACTAGATTATCCTACAATGAGCAGTTCTTC.

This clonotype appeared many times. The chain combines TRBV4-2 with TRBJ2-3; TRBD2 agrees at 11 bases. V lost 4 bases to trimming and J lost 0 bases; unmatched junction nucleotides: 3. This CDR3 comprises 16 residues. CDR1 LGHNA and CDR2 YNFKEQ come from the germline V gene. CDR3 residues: CASSLVAGGSTDTQYF. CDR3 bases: TGTGCCAGCAGCCTAGTAGCGGGGGGGAGCACAGATACGCAGTATTTT.

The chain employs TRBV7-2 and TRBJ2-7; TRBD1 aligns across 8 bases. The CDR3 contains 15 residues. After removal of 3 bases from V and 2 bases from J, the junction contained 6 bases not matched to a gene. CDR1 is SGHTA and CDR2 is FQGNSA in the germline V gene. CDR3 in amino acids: CASSLDRVWTYEQYF. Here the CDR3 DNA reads TGTGCCAGCAGCTTGGACAGGGTGTGGACCTACGAGCAGTACTTC.

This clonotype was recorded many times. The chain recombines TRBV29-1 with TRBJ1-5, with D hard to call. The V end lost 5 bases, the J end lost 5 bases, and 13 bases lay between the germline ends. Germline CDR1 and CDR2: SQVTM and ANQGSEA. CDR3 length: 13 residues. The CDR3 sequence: CSVQSAQHQPQHF. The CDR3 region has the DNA TGCAGCGTTCAGTCGGCGCAGCATCAGCCCCAGCATTTT.

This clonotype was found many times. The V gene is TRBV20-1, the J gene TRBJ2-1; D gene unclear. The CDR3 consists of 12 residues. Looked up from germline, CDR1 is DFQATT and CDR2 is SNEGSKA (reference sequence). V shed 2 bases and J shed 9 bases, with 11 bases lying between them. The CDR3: CSARRAIGEQFF. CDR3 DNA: TGCAGTGCTAGACGGGCAATCGGTGAGCAGTTCTTC.

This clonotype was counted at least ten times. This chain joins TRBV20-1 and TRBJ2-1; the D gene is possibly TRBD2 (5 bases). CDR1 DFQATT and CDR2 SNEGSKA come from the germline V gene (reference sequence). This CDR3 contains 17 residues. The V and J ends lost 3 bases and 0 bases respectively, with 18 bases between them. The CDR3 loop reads CSASEWVSGSSYNEQFF. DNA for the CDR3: TGCAGTGCTAGTGAGTGGGTGAGCGGAAGCTCCTACAATGAGCAGTTCTTC.

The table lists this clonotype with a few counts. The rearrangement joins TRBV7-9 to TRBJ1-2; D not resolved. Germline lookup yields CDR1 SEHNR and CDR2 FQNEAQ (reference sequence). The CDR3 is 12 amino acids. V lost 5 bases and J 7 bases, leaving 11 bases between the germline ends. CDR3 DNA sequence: TGTGCCAGCAGCCAGGACTTAAGTGGCTACACCTTC. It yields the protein CASSQDLSGYTF.

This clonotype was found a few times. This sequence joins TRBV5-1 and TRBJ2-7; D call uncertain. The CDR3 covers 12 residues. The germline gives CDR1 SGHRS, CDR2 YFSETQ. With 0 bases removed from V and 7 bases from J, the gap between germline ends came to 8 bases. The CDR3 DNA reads TGCGCCAGCAGCTTGGCCCCCCAGGAGCAGTACTTC. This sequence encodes CASSLAPQEQYF.

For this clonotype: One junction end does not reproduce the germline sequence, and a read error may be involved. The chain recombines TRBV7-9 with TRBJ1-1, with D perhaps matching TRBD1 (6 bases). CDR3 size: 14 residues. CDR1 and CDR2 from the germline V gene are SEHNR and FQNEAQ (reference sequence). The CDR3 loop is CASSLSLGDTEALF. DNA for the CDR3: TGTGCCAGCAGCTTAAGTTTGGGGGACACTGAAGCTCTCTTT.

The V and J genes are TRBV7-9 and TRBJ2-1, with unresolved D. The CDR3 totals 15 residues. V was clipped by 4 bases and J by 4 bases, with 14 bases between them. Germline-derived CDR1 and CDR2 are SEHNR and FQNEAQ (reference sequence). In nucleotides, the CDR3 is TGTGCCAGCAGCTCCGGTTGGGGTCGGTACAATGAGCAGTTCTTC. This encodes CASSSGWGRYNEQFF. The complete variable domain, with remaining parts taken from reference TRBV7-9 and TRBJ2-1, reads DTGVSQNPRHKITKRGQNVTFRCDPISEHNRLYWYRQTLGQGPEFLTYFQNEAQLEKSRLLSDRFSAERPKGSFSTLEIQRTEQGDSAMYLCASSSGWGRYNEQFFGPGTRLTVL.

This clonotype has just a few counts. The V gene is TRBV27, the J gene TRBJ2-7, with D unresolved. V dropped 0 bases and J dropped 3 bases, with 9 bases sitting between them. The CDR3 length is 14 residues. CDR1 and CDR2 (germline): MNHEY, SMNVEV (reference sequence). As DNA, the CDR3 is TGTGCCAGCAGTTTATCGGTGCCGTACTACGAGCAGTACTTC. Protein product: CASSLSVPYYEQYF.

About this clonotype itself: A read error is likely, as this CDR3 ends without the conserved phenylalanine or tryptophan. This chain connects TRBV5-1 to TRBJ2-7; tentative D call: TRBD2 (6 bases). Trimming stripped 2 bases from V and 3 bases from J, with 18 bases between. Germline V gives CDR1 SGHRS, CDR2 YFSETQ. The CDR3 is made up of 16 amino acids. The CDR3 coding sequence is TGCGCCAGCAGCTTCATGGAGGGAAAGCGGAACTACGAGCAGTACCTC. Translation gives CASSFMEGKRNYEQYL.

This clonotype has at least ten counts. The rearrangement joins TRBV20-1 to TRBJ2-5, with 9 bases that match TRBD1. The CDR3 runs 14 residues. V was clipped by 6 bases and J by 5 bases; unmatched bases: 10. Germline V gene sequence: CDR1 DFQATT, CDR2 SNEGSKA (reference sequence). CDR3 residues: CSAVGTGLFETQYF. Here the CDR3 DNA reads TGCAGTGCGGTCGGGACAGGGCTTTTTGAGACCCAGTACTTC.

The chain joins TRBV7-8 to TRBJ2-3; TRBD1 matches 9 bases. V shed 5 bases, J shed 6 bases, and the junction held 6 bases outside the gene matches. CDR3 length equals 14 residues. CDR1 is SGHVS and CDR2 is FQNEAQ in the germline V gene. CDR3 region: CASSTYRGHDTQYF. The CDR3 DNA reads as TGTGCCAGCAGCACTTACAGGGGGCATGATACGCAGTATTTT.